The clone carrying this T cell receptor (beta chain) appeared a few times. This specimen belongs to a study of T cells in Graves' hyperthyroidism and ophthalmopathy. The TCR beta CDR3 regions underwent amplification using RNA transcripts as the source. TCR CDR3 underwent first-round RT-PCR with the HTBI primer set. TCRdb passed the multiplex PCR reads through MiXCR, listing each CDR3 protein once. The repertoire consists of 300,000 to 450,000 distinct CDR3 sequences, with more than 11% occurring once and the leading ten covering around 10%. Every diagnosis used clinical symptoms, serum thyroxine and TRAb, thyroid ultrasound and orbital computed tomography. The clonotype originates from a woman in her sixties with Graves' hyperthyroidism. Sequencing input: blood.

CDR3 amino acids: CASRGQGSNQPQHF. The CDR3 coding sequence is TGTGCCAGCAGGGGACAGGGGAGCAATCAGCCCCAGCATTTT. The rearrangement joins TRBV12-3 or TRBV12-4 to TRBJ1-5; TRBD1 matches 10 bases. J lost 1 base, V lost 6 bases, and 0 bases had no gene match. The CDR3 sequence is 14 residues long.